A single sample gave rise to the 14 T cell receptor beta chains below, sequenced in a study of T cells in Graves' hyperthyroidism and ophthalmopathy. RNA transcripts provided the source from which TCR beta CDR3 regions were amplified. First-round RT-PCR of the TCR CDR3 relied on the HTBI primer set. TCRdb reanalysed the multiplex PCR reads using MiXCR and keeps one entry per CDR3 protein. Of around 420,000 distinct CDR3 sequences in the sample, less than 20% were seen once. Sequencing was done on a sample of blood. The receptor source for this set is a woman aged 18-35 years with Graves' hyperthyroidism.

In its sample, this clonotype was seen many times. V and J are TRBV11-3 and TRBJ2-3; D gene uncertain. Germline CDR1 reads SGHNT; CDR2 reads YENEEA. Trimming shortened V by 5 bases and J by 4 bases, and 10 bases separated the two germline ends. The CDR3 length is 13 residues. The CDR3 is CASSPPEADTQYF. In DNA, the CDR3 is TGTGCCAGCAGCCCACCCGAGGCAGATACGCAGTATTTT.

This clonotype was counted at least ten times. The chain links TRBV7-2 to TRBJ2-5; TRBD1 is a possible D gene (6 bases). Germline V gene data show CDR1 as SGHTA and CDR2 as FQGNSA. V lost 1 base and J lost 5, with 11 bases in between. This CDR3 is built from 14 residues. Here the CDR3 reads CASSLVSRGETQYF. CDR3 nucleotides: TGTGCCAGCAGCTTAGTCTCCAGGGGTGAGACCCAGTACTTC.

This clonotype showed up many times. This chain uses TRBV24-1 with TRBJ2-1, with D possibly matching TRBD1 (5 bases). The CDR3 is 12 residues long. V lost 8 bases to trimming and J lost 12 bases, with 16 bases between them. CDR1 is KGHDR, CDR2 SFDVKD, per germline. As DNA, the CDR3 is TGTGCCACCATCATGATCCCCAGGGTGCAGTTCTTC. It is translated as CATIMIPRVQFF.

This clonotype came up many times. The chain is built from TRBV11-2 and TRBJ1-1; D might be TRBD1 (5 bases). Deletions cut 7 bases from V and 8 bases from J, with 23 bases between. This CDR3 has 15 residues. The germline gives CDR1 SGHAT, CDR2 FQNNGV. CDR3 protein: CASIRDWGTSKEAFF. CDR3 nucleotides: TGTGCCAGCATCCGGGACTGGGGAACGTCGAAGGAAGCTTTCTTT.

This clonotype has at least ten counts. The rearrangement uses TRBV28 and TRBJ2-1, with 10 bases aligning to TRBD1. Trimming removed 6 bases from V and 5 bases from J; junction bases left unmatched: 10. Germline V CDR1 and CDR2: MDHEN, SYDVKM. The CDR3 is 16 amino acids. In DNA, the CDR3 is TGTGCCAGCAGCGAGGGGGGACAGGGGTCTAACAATGAGCAGTTCTTC. Protein sequence: CASSEGGQGSNNEQFF.

V gene TRBV19 combines with J gene TRBJ1-2; D is unresolved. CDR1 and CDR2 (germline): LNHDA, SQIVND (reference sequence). The CDR3 extends over 13 amino acids. Trimming removed 0 bases from V and 8 bases from J, with 10 bases in between. This chain's CDR3 is CASSIDRATGYTF. CDR3 nucleotides: TGTGCCAGTAGTATAGATCGGGCCACCGGCTACACCTTC.

This chain uses TRBV24-1 with TRBJ2-3; no definite D call. V gave up 0 bases and J gave up 4 bases, with 10 bases separating them. This CDR3 region has 15 residues. Germline CDR1 and CDR2: KGHDR and SFDVKD. CDR3 loop: CATSDLRRKADTQYF. The CDR3 bases are TGTGCCACCAGTGATTTGCGACGAAAAGCAGATACGCAGTATTTT.

The chain links TRBV2 to TRBJ1-2; TRBD1 agrees at 7 bases. The trim removed 0 bases at V and 8 bases at J, leaving 3 bases unmatched. This CDR3 comprises 13 residues. In germline, CDR1 is SNHLY, CDR2 FYNNEI. This CDR3 is CASSEAQGSGYTF. The CDR3, as DNA: TGTGCCAGCAGTGAAGCACAGGGGTCGGGCTACACCTTC.

This clonotype was observed a handful of times. The CDR3 protein is CASSIPDSNQPQHF. The CDR3 nucleotides read TGTGCCAGTAGTATCCCGGATAGCAATCAGCCCCAGCATTTT. V and J are TRBV19 and TRBJ1-5; D call uncertain. The germline CDR1 and CDR2 sequences are LNHDA and SQIVND (reference sequence). The CDR3 sequence is 14 residues long. Trimming cost V 3 bases and J 0 bases, with 6 bases left between them.

The V and J genes are TRBV28 and TRBJ1-2; 9 positions agree with TRBD1. Trimming removed 6 bases from V and 7 bases from J; junction bases left unmatched: 6. The V gene's germline CDR1 is MDHEN and CDR2 SYDVKM. The CDR3 has 13 amino acids. The CDR3 is CASSWDRDRGYTF. CDR3 nucleotides: TGTGCCAGCAGCTGGGACAGGGACCGTGGCTACACCTTC.

Worth noting for this clonotype: This may be a read error, as it is one base from a much larger clone. The chain joins TRBV28 to TRBJ1-1; possible D gene TRBD1, 5 bases. Germline CDR1 MDHEN, CDR2 SYDVKM. CDR3 length: 12 amino acids. V was trimmed by 8 bases and J by 4 bases, leaving 11 bases between them. The CDR3 DNA reads as TGTGCCAGCGGGCGGGGGATCACTGAAGCTTTCTTT. Protein product: CASGRGITEAFF.

This clonotype appeared many times. The gene calls are TRBV3-1 and TRBJ2-1; D remains ambiguous. V was clipped by 1 base and J by 0 bases, with 7 bases between them. Looked up from germline, CDR1 is LGHDT and CDR2 is YNNKEL (reference sequence). The CDR3 spans 15 residues. In DNA, the CDR3 is TGTGCCAGCAGCCAAGCGCCTAGCTCCTACAATGAGCAGTTCTTC. As protein: CASSQAPSSYNEQFF.

The sample holds a few counts of this clonotype. This rearrangement joins TRBV3-1 to TRBJ2-1; TRBD2 agrees at 12 bases. Germline V lookup: CDR1 LGHDT, CDR2 YNNKEL (reference sequence). CDR3 length: 18 amino acids. V dropped 2 bases and J dropped 6; count of bases not matched to a gene: 11. CDR3 coding DNA: TGTGCCAGCAGCCAAAGTAGGTCGAGACTAGCGGGGGCCAATGAGCAGTTCTTC. Translating gives CASSQSRSRLAGANEQFF.

This clonotype was picked up a small number of times. The chain combines TRBV7-9 with TRBJ1-1; 11 bases are a match to TRBD1. The CDR3 has 17 amino acids. CDR1 SEHNR and CDR2 FQNEAQ come from the germline V gene (reference sequence). J gave up 6 bases and V 5 bases, and 14 bases lay outside the gene matches. The CDR3 DNA sequence: TGTGCCAGCAGCCCCGCGGGACAGGGGGGAATGGGCCCTGAAGCTTTCTTT. The encoded protein is CASSPAGQGGMGPEAFF.